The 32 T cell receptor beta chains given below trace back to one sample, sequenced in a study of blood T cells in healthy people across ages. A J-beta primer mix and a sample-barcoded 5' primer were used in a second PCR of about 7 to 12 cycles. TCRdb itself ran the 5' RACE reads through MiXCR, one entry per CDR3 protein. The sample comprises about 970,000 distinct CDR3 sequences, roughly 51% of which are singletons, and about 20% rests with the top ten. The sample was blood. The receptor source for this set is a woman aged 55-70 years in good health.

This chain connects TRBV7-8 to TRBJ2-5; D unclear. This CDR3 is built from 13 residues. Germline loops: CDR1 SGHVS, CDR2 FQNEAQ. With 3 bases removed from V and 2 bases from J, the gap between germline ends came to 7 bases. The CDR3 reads CASSFRIQETQYF. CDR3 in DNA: TGTGCCAGCAGCTTTCGAATTCAAGAGACCCAGTACTTC.

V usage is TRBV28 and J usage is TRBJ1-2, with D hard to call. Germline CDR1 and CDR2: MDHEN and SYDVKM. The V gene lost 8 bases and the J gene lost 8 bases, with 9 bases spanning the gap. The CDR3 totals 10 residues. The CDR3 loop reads CASSHWGYTF. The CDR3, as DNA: TGTGCCAGCTCCCATTGGGGCTACACCTTC.

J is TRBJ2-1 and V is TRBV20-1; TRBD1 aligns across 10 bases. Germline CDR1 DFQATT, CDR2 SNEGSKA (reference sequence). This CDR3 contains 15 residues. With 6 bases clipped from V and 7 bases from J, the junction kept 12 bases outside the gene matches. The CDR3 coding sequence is TGCAGTGCCAACCGGGACAGGGGATCGGGAAATGAGCAGTTCTTC. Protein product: CSANRDRGSGNEQFF.

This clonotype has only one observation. CDR3 residues: CASSLRRETRYF. CDR3 coding DNA: TGTGCCAGCAGCTTAAGGCGAGAGACCCGGTACTTC. The chain combines TRBV7-2 with TRBJ2-7; D gene uncertain. With 2 bases removed from V and 12 bases from J, the gap between germline ends came to 14 bases. The CDR3 has 12 residues. Germline CDR1 reads SGHTA; CDR2 reads FQGNSA.

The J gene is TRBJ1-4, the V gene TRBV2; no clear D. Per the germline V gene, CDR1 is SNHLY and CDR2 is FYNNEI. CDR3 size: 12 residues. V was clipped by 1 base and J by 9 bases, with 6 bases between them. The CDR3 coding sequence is TGTGCCAGCAGTGAAGAATCCAAAAAACTGTTTTTT. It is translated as CASSEESKKLFF.

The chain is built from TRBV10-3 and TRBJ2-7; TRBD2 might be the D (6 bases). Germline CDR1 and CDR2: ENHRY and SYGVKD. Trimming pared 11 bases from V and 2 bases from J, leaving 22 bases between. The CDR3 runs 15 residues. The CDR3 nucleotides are TGTGCCGTCCTGGGGACCGGGACTGGAACCTACGAGCAGTACTTC. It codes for CAVLGTGTGTYEQYF.

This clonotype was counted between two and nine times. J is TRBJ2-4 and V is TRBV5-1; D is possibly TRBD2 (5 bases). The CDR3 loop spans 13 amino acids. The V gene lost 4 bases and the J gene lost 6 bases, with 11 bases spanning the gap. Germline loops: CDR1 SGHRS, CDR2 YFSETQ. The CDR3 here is CASSAGLLNIQYF. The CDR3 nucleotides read TGCGCCAGCAGCGCGGGCCTATTAAACATTCAGTACTTC.

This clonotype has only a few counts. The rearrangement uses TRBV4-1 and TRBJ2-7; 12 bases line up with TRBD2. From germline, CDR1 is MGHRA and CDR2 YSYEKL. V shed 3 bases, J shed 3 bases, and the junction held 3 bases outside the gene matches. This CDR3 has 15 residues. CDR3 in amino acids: CASSQTSGSVYEQYF. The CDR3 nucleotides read TGCGCCAGCAGCCAGACTAGCGGGAGTGTCTACGAGCAGTACTTC.

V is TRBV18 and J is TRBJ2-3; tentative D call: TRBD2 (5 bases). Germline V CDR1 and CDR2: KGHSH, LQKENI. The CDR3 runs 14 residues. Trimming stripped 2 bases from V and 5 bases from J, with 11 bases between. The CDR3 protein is CASSPVLAEDTQYF. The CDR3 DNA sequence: TGTGCCAGCTCACCAGTGCTAGCTGAAGATACGCAGTATTTT. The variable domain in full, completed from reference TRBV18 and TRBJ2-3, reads NAGVMQNPRHLVRRRGQEARLRCSPMKGHSHVYWYRQLPEEGLKFMVYLQKENIIDESGMPKERFSAEFPKEGPSILRIQQVVRGDSAAYFCASSPVLAEDTQYFGPGTRLTVL.

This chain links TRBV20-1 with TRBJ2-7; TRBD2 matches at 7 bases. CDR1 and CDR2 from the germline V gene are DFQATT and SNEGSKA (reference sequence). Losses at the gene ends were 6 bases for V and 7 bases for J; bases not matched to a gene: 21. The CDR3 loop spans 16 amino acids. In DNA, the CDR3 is TGCAGTGCGGAGACGGGCCGGGACTACGACCCTCGGGAGCAGTACTTC. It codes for CSAETGRDYDPREQYF.

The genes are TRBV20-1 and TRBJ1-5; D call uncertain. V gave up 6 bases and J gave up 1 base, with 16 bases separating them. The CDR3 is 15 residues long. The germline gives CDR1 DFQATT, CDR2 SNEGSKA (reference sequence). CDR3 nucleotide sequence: TGCAGTGCCCCCGTCCCTATGATGAGCAATCAGCCCCAGCATTTT. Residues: CSAPVPMMSNQPQHF.

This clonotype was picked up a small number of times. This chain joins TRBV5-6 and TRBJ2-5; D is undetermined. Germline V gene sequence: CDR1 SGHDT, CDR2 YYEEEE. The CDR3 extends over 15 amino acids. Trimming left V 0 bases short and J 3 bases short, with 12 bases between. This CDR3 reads CASSLVGQVEETQYF. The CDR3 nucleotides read TGTGCCAGCAGCTTGGTTGGGCAGGTTGAAGAGACCCAGTACTTC.

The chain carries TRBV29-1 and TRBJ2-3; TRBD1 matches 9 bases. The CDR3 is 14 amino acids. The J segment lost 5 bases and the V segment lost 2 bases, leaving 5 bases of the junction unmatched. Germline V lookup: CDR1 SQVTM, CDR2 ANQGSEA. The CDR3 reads CSVEPGQGIDTQYF. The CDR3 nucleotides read TGCAGCGTTGAACCAGGACAGGGGATAGATACGCAGTATTTT.

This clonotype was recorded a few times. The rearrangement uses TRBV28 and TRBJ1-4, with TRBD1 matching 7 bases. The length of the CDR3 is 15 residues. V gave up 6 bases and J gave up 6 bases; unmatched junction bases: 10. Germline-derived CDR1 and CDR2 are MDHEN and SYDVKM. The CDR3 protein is CASSTRTQGDEKLFF. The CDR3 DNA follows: TGTGCCAGCAGCACCCGGACCCAGGGGGATGAAAAACTGTTTTTT.

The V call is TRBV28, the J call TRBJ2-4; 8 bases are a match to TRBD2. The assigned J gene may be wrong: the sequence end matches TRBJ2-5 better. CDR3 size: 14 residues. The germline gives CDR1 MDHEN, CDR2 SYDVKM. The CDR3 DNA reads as TGTGCCAGCAGGGTTAGCGGGATGAAAGAGACCCAGTACTTC. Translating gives CASRVSGMKETQYF.

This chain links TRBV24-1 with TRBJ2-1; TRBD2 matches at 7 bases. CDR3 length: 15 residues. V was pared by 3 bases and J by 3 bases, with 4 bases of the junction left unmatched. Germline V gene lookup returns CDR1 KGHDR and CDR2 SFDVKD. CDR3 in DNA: TGTGCCACCAGTGATGTCCGGACTAGCTACAATGAGCAGTTCTTC. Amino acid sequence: CATSDVRTSYNEQFF.

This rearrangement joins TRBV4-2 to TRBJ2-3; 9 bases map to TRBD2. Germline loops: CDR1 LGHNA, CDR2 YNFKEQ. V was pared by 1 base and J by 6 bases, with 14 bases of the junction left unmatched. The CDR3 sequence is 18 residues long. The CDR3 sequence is CASSQVNGREGFRDTQYF. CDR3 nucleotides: TGTGCCAGCAGCCAAGTTAATGGGCGGGAGGGATTTCGGGATACGCAGTATTTT.

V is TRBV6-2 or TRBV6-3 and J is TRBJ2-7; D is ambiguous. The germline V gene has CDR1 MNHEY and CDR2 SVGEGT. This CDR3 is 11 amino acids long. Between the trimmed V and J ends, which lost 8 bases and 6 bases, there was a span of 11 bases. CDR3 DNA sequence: TGTGCCAGCGGAACGCCTGGCGAGCAGTACTTC. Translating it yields CASGTPGEQYF.

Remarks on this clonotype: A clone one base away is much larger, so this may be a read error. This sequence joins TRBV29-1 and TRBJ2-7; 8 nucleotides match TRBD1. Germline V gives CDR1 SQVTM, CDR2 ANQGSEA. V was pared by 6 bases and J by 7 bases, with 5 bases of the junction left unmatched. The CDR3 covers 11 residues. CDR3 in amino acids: CSVGQDNEQYF. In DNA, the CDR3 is TGCAGCGTGGGACAGGACAATGAGCAGTACTTC.

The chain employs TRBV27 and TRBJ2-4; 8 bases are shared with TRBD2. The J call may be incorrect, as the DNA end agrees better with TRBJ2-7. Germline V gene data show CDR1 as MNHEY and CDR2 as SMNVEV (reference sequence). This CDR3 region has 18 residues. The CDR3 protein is CASSLSWATGTRVYEQYF. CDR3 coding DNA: TGTGCCAGCAGTTTATCTTGGGCTACAGGGACTAGAGTCTACGAGCAGTACTTC.

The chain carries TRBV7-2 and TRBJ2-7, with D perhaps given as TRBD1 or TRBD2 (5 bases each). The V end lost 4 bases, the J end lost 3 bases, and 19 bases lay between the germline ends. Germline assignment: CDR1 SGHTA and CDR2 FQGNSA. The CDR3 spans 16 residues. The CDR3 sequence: CASSSSGTLRVYEQYF. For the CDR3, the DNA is TGTGCCAGCAGCTCGTCAGGGACGCTACGCGTCTACGAGCAGTACTTC.

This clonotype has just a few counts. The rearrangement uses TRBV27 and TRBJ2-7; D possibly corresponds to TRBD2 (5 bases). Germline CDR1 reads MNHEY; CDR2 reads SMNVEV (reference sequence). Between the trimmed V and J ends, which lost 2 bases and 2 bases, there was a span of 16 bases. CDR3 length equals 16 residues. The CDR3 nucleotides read TGTGCCAGCAGTTTAGGCCGCCGGAGTAGCGCCTACGAGCAGTACTTC. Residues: CASSLGRRSSAYEQYF.

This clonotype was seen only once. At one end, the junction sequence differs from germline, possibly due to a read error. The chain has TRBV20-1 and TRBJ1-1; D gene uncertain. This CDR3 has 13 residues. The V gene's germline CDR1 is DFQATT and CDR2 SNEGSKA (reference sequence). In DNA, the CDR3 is TGCAGTCCTAGGAAAGTGGGAAACACTGAAGCTTTCTTT. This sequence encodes CSPRKVGNTEAFF.

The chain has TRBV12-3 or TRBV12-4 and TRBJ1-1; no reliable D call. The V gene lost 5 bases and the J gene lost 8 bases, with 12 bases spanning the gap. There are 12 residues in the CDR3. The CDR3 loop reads CASSQRRIEAFF. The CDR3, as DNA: TGTGCCAGCAGTCAAAGACGGATCGAAGCTTTCTTT.

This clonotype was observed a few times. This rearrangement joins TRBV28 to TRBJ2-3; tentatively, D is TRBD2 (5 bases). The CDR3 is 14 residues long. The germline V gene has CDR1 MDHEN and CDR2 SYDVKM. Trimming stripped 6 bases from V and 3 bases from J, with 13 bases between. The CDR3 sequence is CASSHETGTDTQYF. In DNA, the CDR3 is TGTGCCAGCAGCCATGAAACGGGAACAGATACGCAGTATTTT.

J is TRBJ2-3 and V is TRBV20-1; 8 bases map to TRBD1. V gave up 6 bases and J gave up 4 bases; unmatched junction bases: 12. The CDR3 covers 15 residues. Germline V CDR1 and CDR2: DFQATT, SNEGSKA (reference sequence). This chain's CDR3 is CSAARDRISADTQYF. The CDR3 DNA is TGCAGTGCGGCCCGGGACAGGATTTCTGCAGATACGCAGTATTTT.

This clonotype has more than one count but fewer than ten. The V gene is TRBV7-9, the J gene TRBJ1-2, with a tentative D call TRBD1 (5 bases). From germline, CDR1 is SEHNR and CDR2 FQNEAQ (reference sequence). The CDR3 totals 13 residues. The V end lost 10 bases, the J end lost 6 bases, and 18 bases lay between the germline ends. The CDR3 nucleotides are TGTGCCACCCGGGAGGGGTCGCTTGATGGCTACACCTTC. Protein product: CATREGSLDGYTF.

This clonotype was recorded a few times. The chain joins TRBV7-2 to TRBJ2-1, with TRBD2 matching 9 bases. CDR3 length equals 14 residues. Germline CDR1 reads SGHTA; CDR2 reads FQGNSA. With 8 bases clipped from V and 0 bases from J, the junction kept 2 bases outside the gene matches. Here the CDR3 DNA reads TGTGCCAGCGGTAGCGGGAGCTCCTACAATGAGCAGTTCTTC. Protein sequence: CASGSGSSYNEQFF.

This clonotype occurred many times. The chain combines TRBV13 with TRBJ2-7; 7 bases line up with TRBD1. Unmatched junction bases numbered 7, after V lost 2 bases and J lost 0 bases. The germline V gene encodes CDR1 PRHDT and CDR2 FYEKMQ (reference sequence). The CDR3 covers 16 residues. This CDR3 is CASSLSRTGSSYEQYF. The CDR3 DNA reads TGTGCCAGCAGCTTATCCCGGACAGGATCCTCCTACGAGCAGTACTTC.

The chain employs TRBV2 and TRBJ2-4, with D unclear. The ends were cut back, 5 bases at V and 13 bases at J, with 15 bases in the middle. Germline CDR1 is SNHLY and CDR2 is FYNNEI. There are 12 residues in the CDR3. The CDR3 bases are TGTGCCAGCAGTCCTAGGTACGCTGAGCAGTACTTC. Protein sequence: CASSPRYAEQYF.

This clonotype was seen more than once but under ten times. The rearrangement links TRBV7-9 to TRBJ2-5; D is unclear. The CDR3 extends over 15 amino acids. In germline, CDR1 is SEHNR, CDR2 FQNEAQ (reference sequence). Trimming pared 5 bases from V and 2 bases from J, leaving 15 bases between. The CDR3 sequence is CASSLLTAPQETQYF. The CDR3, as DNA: TGTGCCAGCAGCCTTTTAACAGCGCCGCAAGAGACCCAGTACTTC.

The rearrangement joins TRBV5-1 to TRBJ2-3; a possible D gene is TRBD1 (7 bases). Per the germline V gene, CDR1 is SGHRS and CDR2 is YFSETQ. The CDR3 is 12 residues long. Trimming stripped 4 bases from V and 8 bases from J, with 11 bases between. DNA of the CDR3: TGCGCCAGCAGCGGCCAGGGGGGTACGCAGTATTTT. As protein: CASSGQGGTQYF. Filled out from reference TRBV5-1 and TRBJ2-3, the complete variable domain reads KAGVTQTPRYLIKTRGQQVTLSCSPISGHRSVSWYQQTPGQGLQFLFEYFSETQRNKGNFPGRFSGRQFSNSRSEMNVSTLELGDSALYLCASSGQGGTQYFGPGTRLTVL.